The clone carrying this T cell receptor beta chain occurred many times. Its target is not known. Subjects with ophthalmopathy showed a Clinical Activity Score no lower than 3, a NOSPECS grade no lower than 4, and a duration shorter than 3 months. The TCR beta CDR3 regions underwent amplification using RNA transcripts as the source. First-round RT-PCR targeting the TCR CDR3 was performed with the HTBI primer set. A single record per CDR3 protein comes from TCRdb applying MiXCR to the multiplex PCR reads. The sample lists 200,000 to 250,000 distinct CDR3 sequences, around 15% occurring once. The CDR3 contains 14 residues. CDR1 is SQVTM and CDR2 is ANQGSEA in the germline V gene. V dropped 7 bases and J dropped 3; count of bases not matched to a gene: 6. This sample is part of a study of T cells in Graves' hyperthyroidism and ophthalmopathy. Study context: Peripheral blood samples were taken at initial diagnosis, prior to any treatment.

General study points: Blood also contained most expanded thyroid clonotypes above 0.001.

Sequences were obtained from blood. This chain uses TRBV29-1 with TRBJ2-1; 10 bases agree with TRBD2. This TCR was recovered from a woman younger than 30 with Graves' ophthalmopathy. CDR3 sequence reads: CSALLAGDYNEQFF. The CDR3, as DNA: TGCAGCGCCCTCCTAGCGGGAGACTACAATGAGCAGTTCTTC.